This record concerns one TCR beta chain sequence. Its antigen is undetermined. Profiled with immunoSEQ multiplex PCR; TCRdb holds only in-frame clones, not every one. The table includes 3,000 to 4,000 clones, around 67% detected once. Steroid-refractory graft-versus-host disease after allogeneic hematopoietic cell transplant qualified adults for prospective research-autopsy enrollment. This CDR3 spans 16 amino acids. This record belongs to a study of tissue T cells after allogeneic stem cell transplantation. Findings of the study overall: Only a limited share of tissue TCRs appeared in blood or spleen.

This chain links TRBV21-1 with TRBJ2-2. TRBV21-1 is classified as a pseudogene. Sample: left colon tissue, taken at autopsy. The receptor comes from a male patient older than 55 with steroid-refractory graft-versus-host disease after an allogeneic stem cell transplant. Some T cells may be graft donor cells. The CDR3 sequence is CASSKALWRRTGELFF. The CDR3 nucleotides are TGTGCCAGCAGCAAAGCGCTTTGGCGAAGGACCGGGGAGCTGTTTTTT.